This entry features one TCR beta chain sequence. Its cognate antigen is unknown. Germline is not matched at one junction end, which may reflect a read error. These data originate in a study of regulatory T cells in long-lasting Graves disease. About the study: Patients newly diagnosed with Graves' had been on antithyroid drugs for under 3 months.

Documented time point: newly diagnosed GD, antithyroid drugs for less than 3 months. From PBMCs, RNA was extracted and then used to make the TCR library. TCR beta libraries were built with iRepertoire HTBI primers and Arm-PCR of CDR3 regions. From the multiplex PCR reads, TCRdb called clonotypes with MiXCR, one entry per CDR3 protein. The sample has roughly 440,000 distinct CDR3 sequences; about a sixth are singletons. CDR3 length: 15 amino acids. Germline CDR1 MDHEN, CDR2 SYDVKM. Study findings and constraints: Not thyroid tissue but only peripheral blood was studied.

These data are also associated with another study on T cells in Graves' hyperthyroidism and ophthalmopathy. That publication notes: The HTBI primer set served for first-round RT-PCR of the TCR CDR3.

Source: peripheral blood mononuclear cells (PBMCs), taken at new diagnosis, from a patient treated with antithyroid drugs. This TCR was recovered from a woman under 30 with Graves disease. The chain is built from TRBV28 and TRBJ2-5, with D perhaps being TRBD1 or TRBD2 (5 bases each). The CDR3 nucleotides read TGTGCCAGCAGTTTATACGGGGCCGCCGGAGAGGCCCAGTACTTC. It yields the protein CASSLYGAAGEAQYF. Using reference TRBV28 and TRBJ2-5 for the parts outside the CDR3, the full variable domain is DVKVTQSSRYLVKRTGEKVFLECVQDMDHENMFWYRQDPGLGLRLIYFSYDVKMKEKGDIPEGYSVSREKKERFSLILESASTNQTSMYLCASSLYGAAGEAQYFGPGTRLLVL.